These T cell receptor beta chains were read from a single sample in a study of blood T cell repertoires in COVID-19. Data came from immunoSEQ multiplex PCR; TCRdb stores just in-frame clones and leaves some out. The sample includes some 120,000 clones, approximately 90% of them seen just once. The sequencing input was peripheral blood. The origin of the receptors is a man aged 45-65 years with COVID-19, enrolled during active disease. Each CDR3 is given with its conserved first and last residue. A D gene is named only where the DNA matches it firmly. Clone size, where shown, is once, few, many, or a class for clones that have expanded.

.,.,TRBV6-2/TRBV6-3,TRBJ2-3,TGTGCCAGCAGTTACTCTCCGGGTAGCACAGATACGCAGTATTTT,CASSYSPGSTDTQYF
.,TRBD2,TRBV19,TRBJ2-3,TGTGCCAGTAGTATAGGTCCGTACCGTCCTAGCGGGAGGACAGATACGCAGTATTTT,CASSIGPYRPSGRTDTQYF
once,.,TRBV5-1,TRBJ1-1,TGCGCCAGCAGCCCTGACAGAGAGATCACTGAAGCTTTCTTT,CASSPDREITEAFF
.,.,TRBV7-9,TRBJ1-2,TGTGCCAGCAGCCCCGGGGTTCATGGCTACACCTTC,CASSPGVHGYTF
.,TRBD2,TRBV6-4,TRBJ2-5,TGTGCCAGCAGTGAAGGAGCGGGAGGGCCTGAGACCCAGTACTTC,CASSEGAGGPETQYF
.,.,TRBV5-1,TRBJ2-6,TGCGCCAGCAGCTCCGGGAGCACCTCTGGGGCCAACGTCCTGACTTTC,CASSSGSTSGANVLTF
.,TRBD2,TRBV3-1/TRBV3-2,TRBJ2-2,TGTGCCAGCAGCCTACTAGCGGGAGCGGGCACCGGGGAGCTGTTTTTT,CASSLLAGAGTGELFF
.,.,TRBV27,TRBJ2-1,TGTGCCAGCGGTACTTCGGGTAGCTCCTACAATGAGCAGTTCTTC,CASGTSGSSYNEQFF
.,.,TRBV6-5,TRBJ1-5,TGTGCCAGCTCTGGCCAAAACAATCAGCCCCAGCATTTT,CASSGQNNQPQHF
.,TRBD1,TRBV5-5,TRBJ1-4,TGTGCCAGCAGCTTGACGAGGGACAGGGATGAAAAACTGTTTTTT,CASSLTRDRDEKLFF
.,.,TRBV6-6,TRBJ2-1,TGTGCCAGCAGTTACAGGCAATTAGCGGATGGGATCTTC,CASSYRQLADGIF
once,TRBD1,TRBV18,TRBJ1-2,TGTGCCAGCTCACAGAACACTGACAGGGGGTATGGCTACACCTTC,CASSQNTDRGYGYTF
.,TRBD2,TRBV11-2,TRBJ2-3,TGTGCCAGCAGTCCCTACGGAGGGAGGGCAGGAGATACGCAGTATTTT,CASSPYGGRAGDTQYF
.,.,TRBV18,TRBJ2-7,TGTGCCAGCTCACCGGGAGGGGGCGAGCAGTACTTC,CASSPGGGEQYF